This TCR beta chain derives from a study of cytomegalovirus exposure and HLA in healthy donors. Germline V gives CDR1 LNHDA, CDR2 SQIVND (reference sequence). This CDR3 spans 13 amino acids. Between the trimmed V and J ends, which lost 5 bases and 5 bases, there was a span of 10 bases. 13 Jbeta primers and 60 Vbeta primers were used for the PCR. Data came from immunoSEQ multiplex PCR; TCRdb stores just in-frame clones and leaves some out. In the table there are 110,000 to 150,000 clones, 68% of which are singletons. The chain combines TRBV19 with TRBJ2-1, with D perhaps matching TRBD1 (6 bases). The source is a man between 60 and 75 years old in good health and CMV-seronegative. Sequencing used PBMCs. The CDR3 DNA sequence: TGTGCCAGTAGTCCCAACAGGGACAATGAGCAGTTCTTC. Translating it yields CASSPNRDNEQFF.